The sample holds a few counts of the clone carrying this TCR beta chain. Its antigen is currently unknown. CDR3 length: 15 residues. Per germline, CDR1 SGHTA and CDR2 FQGNSA. Between the trimmed V and J ends, which lost 6 bases and 0 bases, there was a span of 12 bases. The data were taken from a study of beta chain features in type 1 diabetes. General study results and limits: Because the template was cDNA, high-expressing cells might be over-represented. Moderately but significantly shorter TCRB CDR3s were found in Type 1 diabetes patients in all four CD4+ subsets.

On average, the one heparinised blood draw given by each donor was roughly 100 mL. Expressed TCRB transcripts got sequenced, as all isolated RNA was reverse transcribed. Clones were sequenced by immunoSEQ multiplex PCR, and TCRdb holds only the in-frame ones, with some missing. The sample has 600,000 to 700,000 clones, 13% seen once. V and J are TRBV7-2 and TRBJ1-5; a weak D match, TRBD1 (6 bases). This sequence originates from a man aged 18 to 30 with type 1 diabetes. Sequencing was performed on naive CD4+ T cells from blood. CDR3 sequence reads: CASRPTGNSNQPQHF. For the CDR3, the DNA is TGTGCCAGCAGGCCCACAGGGAATAGCAATCAGCCCCAGCATTTT.